The rows below give T cell receptor beta chains drawn from one sample of a study of Ad26.COV2.S vaccination and SARS-CoV-2 variants. Libraries were prepared by immunoSEQ multiplex PCR; TCRdb keeps only in-frame clonotypes and omits some of them. The repertoire holds over 450,000 clones, approximately 90% seen once, with roughly 1.7% in the top ten. The sequences come from peripheral blood, collected in a trial of Ad26.COV2.S vaccine versus placebo. The receptor source for this set is a person aged 18-60 years who received the Ad26.COV2.S COVID-19 vaccine or a placebo. The CDR3 runs from the conserved cysteine through the conserved F or W. Fields, in order: clone size, D gene, J gene, V gene, CDR3 protein, CDR3 DNA. A D gene is named only where the DNA matches it firmly. Not every row has a clone size; where given, it reads once, few, many or a size class.

NA | TRBD1 | TRBJ2-5 | TRBV29-1 | CSGWDRAQETQYF | TGCAGCGGATGGGACAGGGCCCAAGAGACCCAGTACTTC
NA | NA | TRBJ1-1 | TRBV20-1 | CSARAYEAFF | TGCAGTGCTAGAGCCTATGAAGCTTTCTTT
NA | TRBD1 | TRBJ2-3 | TRBV5-4 | CASTATGASTDTQYF | TGTGCCAGCACCGCGACAGGGGCTAGCACAGATACGCAGTATTTT
NA | TRBD1 | TRBJ2-7 | TRBV19 | CASSTQGTGDEQYF | TGTGCCAGTAGTACACAAGGGACAGGGGACGAGCAGTACTTC
NA | NA | TRBJ2-2 | TRBV30 | CAWSLRATGELFF | TGTGCCTGGAGTCTGCGCGCCACCGGGGAGCTGTTTTTT
once | NA | TRBJ2-3 | TRBV15 | CATSRVGPGTQYF | TGTGCCACCAGCAGAGTGGGGCCTGGTACGCAGTATTTT
NA | NA | TRBJ2-3 | TRBV9 | CASSVRTFTDTQYF | TGTGCCAGCAGCGTTAGGACCTTCACAGATACGCAGTATTTT
once | TRBD2 | TRBJ2-3 | TRBV18 | CASSPAGGRENTQYF | TGTGCCAGCTCACCGGCGGGAGGGCGGGAAAATACGCAGTATTTT
NA | NA | TRBJ2-5 | TRBV28 | CASTPAQRGVGRTQYF | TGTGCCAGCACCCCGGCGCAGAGGGGGGTGGGGAGAACCCAGTACTTC
NA | NA | TRBJ1-6 | TRBV15 | CATSLWDFGSPLHF | TGTGCCACCAGCCTGTGGGATTTTGGGTCACCCCTCCACTTT
few | TRBD1 | TRBJ1-5 | TRBV30 | CAWGRTGYSNQPQHF | TGTGCCTGGGGGCGGACAGGGTATAGCAATCAGCCCCAGCATTTT
NA | TRBD1 | TRBJ1-2 | TRBV6-4 | CASSEDRGSGYTF | TGTGCCAGCAGCGAGGACAGGGGGTCTGGCTACACCTTC
NA | NA | TRBJ2-1 | TRBV7-2 | CASSSTYNEQFF | TGTGCCAGCAGCTCGACGTACAATGAGCAGTTCTTC
NA | NA | TRBJ2-6 | TRBV4-2 | CASSQDPPGAFGANVLTF | TGTGCCAGCAGCCAAGATCCCCCGGGGGCCTTTGGGGCCAACGTCCTGACTTTC
NA | NA | TRBJ2-3 | TRBV7-3 | CASSLTPLGTDTQYF | TGTGCCAGCAGCTTAACACCGCTAGGCACAGATACGCAGTATTTT
NA | NA | TRBJ1-1 | TRBV6-5 | CASSYKGVGTEAFF | TGTGCCAGCAGTTACAAAGGTGTGGGCACTGAAGCTTTCTTT
NA | NA | TRBJ2-2 | TRBV6-5 | CASRRGTTTYGELFF | TGTGCCAGCAGACGAGGGACCACGACCTATGGGGAGCTGTTTTTT
NA | TRBD1 | TRBJ1-3 | TRBV19 | CASIQGVGNTIYF | TGTGCCAGTATCCAGGGGGTGGGAAACACCATATATTTT
NA | NA | TRBJ2-7 | TRBV6-1 | CASSTPGTPAYEQYF | TGTGCCAGCAGTACGCCCGGGACACCAGCCTACGAGCAGTACTTC
NA | NA | TRBJ2-1 | TRBV2 | CASSGQVQFF | TGTGCCAGCAGTGGCCAGGTGCAGTTCTTC
NA | TRBD1 | TRBJ2-2 | TRBV28 | CASSPGGTGELFF | TGTGCCAGCAGTCCAGGGGGAACCGGGGAGCTGTTTTTT
NA | NA | TRBJ2-7 | TRBV7-9 | CASSLTGEQYF | TGTGCCAGCAGCTTAACCGGGGAGCAGTACTTC
NA | TRBD1 | TRBJ2-7 | TRBV9 | CASSASTGAAYEQYF | TGTGCCAGCAGCGCTTCGACAGGGGCGGCCTACGAGCAGTACTTC
NA | NA | TRBJ1-2 | TRBV11-2 | CASSITAGVQGYTF | TGTGCCAGCAGCATTACTGCGGGGGTTCAGGGCTACACCTTC
NA | NA | TRBJ2-7 | TRBV19 | CASSLRGATYEQYF | TGTGCCAGTAGTCTCCGCGGGGCTACCTACGAGCAGTACTTC
NA | NA | TRBJ2-1 | TRBV7-3 | CASSLDHNEQFF | TGTGCCAGCAGCTTAGACCACAATGAGCAGTTCTTC
once | NA | TRBJ2-4 | TRBV11-2 | CASSLNSGGAAKNIQYF | TGTGCCAGCAGCTTAAATTCAGGCGGAGCAGCCAAAAACATTCAGTACTTC
NA | TRBD1 | TRBJ2-7 | TRBV4-1 | CASSQGDRNHEQYF | TGCGCCAGCAGCCAAGGGGACAGGAACCACGAGCAGTACTTC
NA | NA | TRBJ2-7 | TRBV2 | CASSGEDPYEQYF | TGTGCCAGCAGCGGAGAGGACCCCTACGAGCAGTACTTC
NA | NA | TRBJ1-2 | TRBV7-2 | CASSLSNYGYTF | TGTGCCAGCAGCCTTTCTAACTATGGCTACACCTTC
NA | NA | TRBJ2-7 | TRBV9 | CASSVTGVSSYEQYF | TGTGCCAGCAGCGTAACGGGAGTCAGCTCCTACGAGCAGTACTTC
NA | NA | TRBJ1-1 | TRBV4-2 | CASSQVVSGGTEAFF | TGTGCCAGCAGCCAAGTTGTATCCGGGGGCACTGAAGCTTTCTTT
NA | NA | TRBJ2-3 | TRBV2 | CASSERRSPSTDTQYF | TGTGCCAGCAGTGAACGGCGCTCCCCTAGCACAGATACGCAGTATTTT
once | NA | TRBJ1-1 | TRBV12-3/TRBV12-4 | CASSLRPFTEAFF | TGTGCCAGCAGTTTACGACCGTTCACTGAAGCTTTCTTT
NA | NA | TRBJ1-4 | TRBV27 | CASSKVPTGLTTNEKLFF | TGTGCCAGCAGTAAGGTCCCCACAGGCTTAACAACTAATGAAAAACTGTTTTTT
NA | TRBD1 | TRBJ1-6 | TRBV9 | CASSVGAGGLLPLHF | TGTGCTAGCAGCGTAGGGGCAGGGGGCCTCTTACCCCTCCACTTT
NA | NA | TRBJ2-1 | TRBV4-1 | CASSQEARRGGSYNEQFF | TGCGCCAGCAGCCAGGAGGCCCGCAGAGGGGGGTCCTACAATGAGCAGTTCTTC
NA | TRBD1 | TRBJ1-1 | TRBV5-1 | CASSLGQGGTEAFF | TGCGCCAGCAGCTTGGGACAGGGCGGGACTGAAGCTTTCTTT
NA | NA | TRBJ1-2 | TRBV4-3 | CASSRTPQGNYGYTF | TGCGCCAGCAGCCGGACCCCCCAGGGGAACTATGGCTACACCTTC
NA | TRBD2 | TRBJ2-1 | TRBV11-1 | CASSLIGGSTYNEQFF | TGTGCCAGCAGCTTAATTGGCGGGAGCACCTACAATGAGCAGTTCTTC
few | TRBD2 | TRBJ2-7 | TRBV14 | CASSQAAREVPYEQYF | TGTGCCAGCAGCCAAGCCGCGCGGGAGGTTCCCTACGAGCAGTACTTC
NA | NA | TRBJ2-1 | TRBV13 | CASSSTLQVGNEQFF | TGTGCCAGCAGCTCCACTCTGCAAGTCGGGAATGAGCAGTTCTTC
NA | NA | TRBJ2-7 | TRBV7-9 | CASSKSGGREQYF | TGTGCCAGCAGCAAGTCCGGGGGCCGGGAGCAGTACTTC
NA | NA | TRBJ2-1 | TRBV11-2 | CASSLGGAGANYNEQFF | TGTGCCAGCAGCTTAGGTGGGGCCGGTGCTAACTACAATGAGCAGTTCTTC
NA | NA | TRBJ2-6 | TRBV30 | CAWSYAHRAGANVLTF | TGTGCCTGGAGCTACGCACACAGGGCCGGGGCCAACGTCCTGACTTTC
NA | TRBD1 | TRBJ2-5 | TRBV15 | CATSRRQGAVETQYF | TGTGCCACCAGCCGGAGACAGGGGGCCGTGGAGACCCAGTACTTC
NA | TRBD2 | TRBJ2-1 | TRBV13 | CASSLVAGGHEQFF | TGTGCCAGCAGCTTAGTAGCGGGAGGTCATGAGCAGTTCTTC
NA | NA | TRBJ1-5 | TRBV5-8 | CASSSQLMTAYSNQPQHF | TGTGCCAGCAGCTCCCAACTAATGACAGCGTATAGCAATCAGCCCCAGCATTTT
NA | NA | TRBJ1-3 | TRBV2 | CASRAGAANTIYF | TGTGCCAGCCGGGCAGGGGCGGCGAACACCATATATTTT
NA | TRBD1 | TRBJ2-2 | TRBV7-3 | CASSSDRVTGELFF | TGTGCCAGCAGCTCAGACAGGGTCACCGGGGAGCTGTTTTTT
NA | TRBD1 | TRBJ1-1 | TRBV5-4 | CASSSRPQGGLNTEAFF | TGTGCCAGCAGCTCTCGGCCCCAGGGGGGACTGAACACTGAAGCTTTCTTT
NA | TRBD1 | TRBJ1-1 | TRBV10-1 | CASSRSDRSNTEAFF | TGCGCCAGCAGCCGATCGGACAGGTCGAACACTGAAGCTTTCTTT
NA | NA | TRBJ2-3 | TRBV6-6 | CASSLTAGSTDTQYF | TGTGCCAGCAGTTTAACGGCGGGATCCACAGATACGCAGTATTTT
NA | TRBD1 | TRBJ1-1 | TRBV10-3 | CAISERLQRGRGPGTEAFF | TGTGCCATCAGTGAGCGATTACAAAGGGGGCGGGGGCCAGGCACTGAAGCTTTCTTT